The 20 T cell receptor beta chains below were found in one sample sequenced in a study of OX40 agonist ivuxolimab in advanced cancers. The method was immunoSEQ multiplex PCR; TCRdb's version includes in-frame clones alone and lacks a portion of them. The table lists about 84,000 clones, approximately 89% of them singletons, with over 0.15% in the top ten. The sequencing used CD4+ or CD8+ T cells sorted from blood, collected in a trial of the OX40 agonist ivuxolimab. The receptors derive from an adult with an advanced solid tumor such as melanoma, head and neck, liver or kidney cancer.

The chain is built from TRBV9 and TRBJ2-5; D call uncertain. The CDR3 extends over 12 amino acids. Germline V gene data show CDR1 as SGDLS and CDR2 as YYNGEE. Trimming pared 3 bases from V and 1 base from J, leaving 4 bases between. The CDR3 sequence is CASSGTQETQYF. The DNA for the CDR3 is TGTGCCAGCAGCGGGACCCAAGAGACCCAGTACTTC.

The chain links TRBV7-3 to TRBJ2-1; 8 positions agree with TRBD2. This CDR3 is built from 14 residues. V was pared by 0 bases and J by 5 bases, with 0 bases of the junction left unmatched. Germline V gives CDR1 SGHTA, CDR2 FQGTGA. The CDR3 DNA follows: TGTGCCAGCAGCTTAACTAGCGGGAACAATGAGCAGTTCTTC. It encodes CASSLTSGNNEQFF.

This CDR3 is CASSLIGSGVADTQYF. The CDR3 DNA reads TGCGCCAGCAGCTTGATTGGTAGCGGGGTTGCAGATACGCAGTATTTT. This rearrangement joins TRBV5-1 to TRBJ2-3, with 8 bases lining up with TRBD2. Germline V gene lookup returns CDR1 SGHRS and CDR2 YFSETQ. There are 16 residues in the CDR3. V trimming: 1 base; J trimming: 4 bases; junction bases outside the gene matches: 8.

The chain uses TRBV15 and TRBJ2-4, with TRBD1 as a possible D gene (6 bases). The V end was cut by 3 bases, the J end by 2 bases, with 17 bases between. Germline lookup yields CDR1 LNHNV and CDR2 YYDKDF (reference sequence). There are 17 residues in the CDR3. The chain's CDR3 is CATSSALSRGTKNIQYF. The CDR3 nucleotides are TGTGCCACCAGCAGCGCCTTGTCCAGGGGAACCAAAAACATTCAGTACTTC.

In its sample, this clone was seen a few times. V is TRBV6-5 and J is TRBJ2-2; D is unclear. The CDR3 consists of 13 residues. The germline CDR1 and CDR2 sequences are MNHEY and SVGAGI. V lost 0 bases, J lost 7 bases, and 6 bases lay in between. CDR3 sequence (DNA): TGTGCCAGCAGTTACTCCCCAGGCGGGGAGCTGTTTTTT. It is translated as CASSYSPGGELFF.

V usage is TRBV5-1 and J usage is TRBJ1-6, with D maybe TRBD1 (5 bases). The germline V gene has CDR1 SGHRS and CDR2 YFSETQ. The CDR3 has 15 residues. Deletions cut 4 bases from V and 6 bases from J, with 14 bases between. The DNA of the CDR3 is TGCGCCAGCAGCATGGACACGGGTATTAATTCACCCCTCCACTTT. The encoded protein is CASSMDTGINSPLHF.

The chain recombines TRBV29-1 with TRBJ1-2, with D maybe TRBD1 (5 bases). Germline CDR1 reads SQVTM; CDR2 reads ANQGSEA. V lost 6 bases, J lost 0 bases, and 11 bases lay in between. The CDR3 contains 13 residues. The CDR3 sequence: CSVGDASNYGYTF. CDR3 in DNA: TGCAGCGTAGGGGACGCTTCTAACTATGGCTACACCTTC.

The V call is TRBV27, the J call TRBJ2-6; tentative D call: TRBD1 (5 bases). V dropped 2 bases and J dropped 0 bases, with 8 bases sitting between them. CDR3 size: 16 residues. Germline CDR1 is MNHEY and CDR2 is SMNVEV (reference sequence). The CDR3 protein is CASSLQGLSGANVLTF. CDR3 coding DNA: TGTGCCAGCAGTTTACAGGGTCTCTCTGGGGCCAACGTCCTGACTTTC.

The chain employs TRBV27 and TRBJ1-2, with a tentative D call TRBD1 (5 bases). The CDR3 runs 15 residues. V was shortened by 6 bases and J by 7 bases, with 21 bases between the two germline ends. CDR1 MNHEY and CDR2 SMNVEV come from the germline V gene (reference sequence). The CDR3 DNA sequence: TGTGCCAGCAGCCCGCCGGGTGTCGGGGGGAGTGGCTACACCTTC. Protein: CASSPPGVGGSGYTF.

The genes are TRBV9 and TRBJ1-1; unclear D gene. The germline CDR1 and CDR2 sequences are SGDLS and YYNGEE. The CDR3 sequence is 13 residues long. V lost 4 bases and J lost 2, with 9 bases in between. The CDR3 nucleotides are TGTGCCAGCAGCCCACGCCCTAACACTGAAGCTTTCTTT. Translation: CASSPRPNTEAFF.

The chain has TRBV7-2 and TRBJ2-5, with D possibly matching TRBD2 (6 bases). The CDR3 runs 14 residues. The V and J ends lost 5 bases and 2 bases respectively, with 12 bases between them. Germline CDR1 is SGHTA and CDR2 is FQGNSA. The CDR3 DNA reads as TGTGCCAGCAGCCGTTCTGCGGGGCAAGAGACCCAGTACTTC. This codes for CASSRSAGQETQYF.

This rearrangement joins TRBV19 to TRBJ2-5; no clear D gene. CDR1 and CDR2 (germline): LNHDA, SQIVND (reference sequence). The CDR3 runs to 12 residues. V was cut by 5 bases and J by 5 bases, with 9 bases left in between. For the CDR3, the DNA is TGTGCCAGTAGTCGTTTAGGGGAGACCCAGTACTTC. Amino acid sequence: CASSRLGETQYF.

This clone was observed a single time. In DNA form, the CDR3 reads TGTGCCAGCAGTCGACCTCTCGGGGAGCTGTTTTTT. As protein: CASSRPLGELFF. The chain recombines TRBV6-5 with TRBJ2-2; D is unclear. Germline V gene sequence: CDR1 MNHEY, CDR2 SVGAGI. V was pared by 5 bases and J by 7 bases, with 8 bases between. The CDR3 covers 12 residues.

The chain links TRBV19 to TRBJ1-2; tentatively, D is TRBD1 (5 bases). CDR1 LNHDA and CDR2 SQIVND come from the germline V gene (reference sequence). This CDR3 has 13 residues. V dropped 7 bases and J dropped 5 bases, with 14 bases sitting between them. CDR3 nucleotide sequence: TGTGCCAGTACGGGACGGAACTCTTATGGCTACACCTTC. Protein: CASTGRNSYGYTF.

This clone was recorded once. This chain connects TRBV5-1 to TRBJ2-7; TRBD2 agrees at 12 bases. The CDR3 loop spans 18 amino acids. Germline-derived CDR1 and CDR2 are SGHRS and YFSETQ. The junction had 8 bases not matched to a gene; V was cut back by 1 base and J by 0 bases. CDR3 amino acids: CASSLRSRLAGASYEQYF. The DNA for the CDR3 is TGCGCCAGCAGCTTGCGGTCCCGACTAGCGGGGGCCTCCTACGAGCAGTACTTC.

This clone has only one observation. V usage is TRBV9 and J usage is TRBJ1-3, with 7 bases aligning to TRBD1. Losses at the gene ends were 1 base for V and 0 bases for J; bases not matched to a gene: 10. CDR3 length: 18 amino acids. Per the germline V gene, CDR1 is SGDLS and CDR2 is YYNGEE. Written as DNA, the CDR3 is TGTGCCAGCAGCGTATCGCTGGGACAGAAGGTCTCTGGAAACACCATATATTTT. The encoded protein is CASSVSLGQKVSGNTIYF.

This clone was found a few times. The V and J genes are TRBV28 and TRBJ2-7, with TRBD2 as a possible D gene (6 bases). There are 16 residues in the CDR3. The ends were cut back, 3 bases at V and 2 bases at J, with 17 bases in the middle. From germline, CDR1 is MDHEN and CDR2 SYDVKM. The CDR3 DNA is TGTGCCAGCAGTTTCCAACTAGCTAAACTTACCTACGAGCAGTACTTC. Protein product: CASSFQLAKLTYEQYF.

The V and J genes are TRBV11-3 and TRBJ2-3; D is tentatively TRBD1 or TRBD2 (5 bases each). This CDR3 region has 12 residues. Per the germline V gene, CDR1 is SGHNT and CDR2 is YENEEA. V lost 4 bases and J lost 11, with 13 bases in between. CDR3 sequence: CASSSGPSGQYF. The CDR3 DNA is TGTGCCAGCAGCTCGGGACCCTCGGGGCAGTATTTT.

J is TRBJ2-6 and V is TRBV6-4, with D uncertain. The CDR3 runs to 13 residues. Germline V gives CDR1 MRHNA, CDR2 SNTAGT. Trimming removed 2 bases at V and 3 bases at J, with 2 bases between. The DNA for the CDR3 is TGTGCCAGCAGTGACAGTGGGGCCAACGTCCTGACTTTC. Its translation is CASSDSGANVLTF.

V is TRBV28 and J is TRBJ1-4; D is perhaps TRBD1 (6 bases). Germline assignment: CDR1 MDHEN and CDR2 SYDVKM. The germline V and J ends were trimmed by 3 bases and 13 bases, with 15 bases remaining between them. The CDR3 extends over 13 amino acids. This CDR3 reads CASSLSRQVRLFF. The CDR3 DNA reads as TGTGCCAGCAGTTTGTCTAGACAGGTCAGACTGTTTTTT.